Listed here is a single TCR beta chain. Its cognate antigen is unknown. Whether given at about 4 or about 12 weeks, second doses were pooled. The CDR3 is made up of 13 amino acids. Between the trimmed V and J ends, which lost 7 bases and 1 base, there was a span of 7 bases. Germline assignment: CDR1 MNHEY and CDR2 SVGAGI. The source of the sample is a study of T cell responses to AZD1222 COVID-19 vaccine. The data were produced by immunoSEQ multiplex PCR, yet TCRdb's version contains in-frame clones alone and is incomplete. This sample carries about 270,000 clones, 85% to 95% of them seen once, and the ten largest clones take 0.5% to 0.65%. Study-wide results and caveats: Clonal diversity may have been underestimated, and the donors were mostly white British, with more females than males. Vaccine-associated CD4 TCRs ranged over spike, dominating at 160-218 and 743-854. Breadth and depth of Spike-specific TCRs rose after two AZD1222 doses.

The starting material was peripheral blood, obtained 28 days after the second AZD1222 dose. This chain links TRBV6-5 with TRBJ2-2; D gene ambiguous. The receptor's source is an adult who received the AZD1222 COVID-19 vaccine. As DNA, the CDR3 is TGTGCCAGCATGAGAGGGAACACCGGGGAGCTGTTTTTT. Translating it yields CASMRGNTGELFF.